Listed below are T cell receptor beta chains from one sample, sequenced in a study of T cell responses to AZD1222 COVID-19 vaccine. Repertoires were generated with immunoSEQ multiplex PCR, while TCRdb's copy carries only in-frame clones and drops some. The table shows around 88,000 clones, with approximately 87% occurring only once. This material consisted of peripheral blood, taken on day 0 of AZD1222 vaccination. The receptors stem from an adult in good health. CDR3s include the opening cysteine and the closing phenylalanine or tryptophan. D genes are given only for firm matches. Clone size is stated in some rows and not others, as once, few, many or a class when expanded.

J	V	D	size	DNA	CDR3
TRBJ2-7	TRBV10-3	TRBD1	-	TGTGCCATCAGTCCTCCAGGGGGCTCCTACGAGCAGTACTTC	CAISPPGGSYEQYF
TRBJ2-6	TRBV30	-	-	TGTGCCTGGAGTGTACGATTGGGGTCTGGGGCCAACGTCCTGACTTTC	CAWSVRLGSGANVLTF
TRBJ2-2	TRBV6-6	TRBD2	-	TGTGCCAGCAGTTACGGGAGCGGGACGGGCGGGGAGCTGTTTTTT	CASSYGSGTGGELFF
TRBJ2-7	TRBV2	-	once	TGTGCCAGCAGTGAGGGTGAAAGCTCCTACGAGCAGTACTTC	CASSEGESSYEQYF
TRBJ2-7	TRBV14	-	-	TGTGCCAGCAGCGAAGAAACGGCAGGTAGCTACGAGCAGTACTTC	CASSEETAGSYEQYF
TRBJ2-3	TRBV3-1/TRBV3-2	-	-	TGTGCCAGCAGCCAAGTCGCAGGGGATACGCAGTATTTT	CASSQVAGDTQYF
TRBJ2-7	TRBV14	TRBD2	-	TGTGCCAGCAGCCCGACTAGCGGGCCCTACGAGCAGTACTTC	CASSPTSGPYEQYF
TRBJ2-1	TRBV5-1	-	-	TGCGCCAGCAGCTTGGCTAGCCCAAACAATGAGCAGTTCTTC	CASSLASPNNEQFF
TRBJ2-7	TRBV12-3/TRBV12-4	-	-	TGTGCCAGCAGTCGTTACAGGGTTTCCGAGCAGTACTTC	CASSRYRVSEQYF
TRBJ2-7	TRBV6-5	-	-	TGTGCCAGCAGCCTGGGGAGTTCGCCAGGCTACGAGCAGTACTTC	CASSLGSSPGYEQYF
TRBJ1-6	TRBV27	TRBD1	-	TGTGCCAGCAGCCTGACAGGGCAACTCTCCTATAATTCACCCCTCCACTTT	CASSLTGQLSYNSPLHF
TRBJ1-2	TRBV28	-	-	TGTGCCAGCAATGAGGGGGGAGGGGCGGGCTATGGCTACACCTTC	CASNEGGGAGYGYTF
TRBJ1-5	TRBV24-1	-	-	TGTGCCACCAGTGACCGCGACAGAACCCACCGCCCCCAGCATTTT	CATSDRDRTHRPQHF
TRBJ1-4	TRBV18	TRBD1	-	TGTGCCAGCTCACCAGATGGACAGGGTACGAGCGGTGAAAAACTGTTTTTT	CASSPDGQGTSGEKLFF
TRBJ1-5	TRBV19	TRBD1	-	TGTGCCAGTGGGGACAGGGGGCCTCAGCCCCAGCATTTT	CASGDRGPQPQHF
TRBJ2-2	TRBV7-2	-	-	TGTGCCAGCAGGAAGGAGCTAACCACCGGGGAGCTGTTTTTT	CASRKELTTGELFF
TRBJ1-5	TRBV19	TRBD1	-	TGTGCCAGTACCCCGGGACAGCGGGATCAGCCCCAGCATTTT	CASTPGQRDQPQHF
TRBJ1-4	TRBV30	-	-	TGTGCCTGGAGTCAGGGATCCGGAGGTGAAAAACTGTTTTTT	CAWSQGSGGEKLFF
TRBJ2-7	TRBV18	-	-	TGTGCCAGCTCACCAGGGTTAGCAGGCGAGCAGTACTTC	CASSPGLAGEQYF
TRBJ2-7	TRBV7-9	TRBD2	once	TGTGCCAGCAGCTTTCCGGGGGGGGACGAGCAGTACTTC	CASSFPGGDEQYF
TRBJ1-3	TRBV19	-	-	TGTGCCAGCTGGGCAGGGAGCTCTGGAAACACCATATATTTT	CASWAGSSGNTIYF
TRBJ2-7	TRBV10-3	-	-	TGTGCCATCAGTGAGTCGATGATTCCGAGCTCCTACGAGCAGTACTTC	CAISESMIPSSYEQYF
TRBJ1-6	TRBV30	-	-	TGTGCCTGGAGCCGGCCGAGGGATAATTCACCCCTCCACTTT	CAWSRPRDNSPLHF
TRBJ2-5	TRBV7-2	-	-	TGTGCCAGCAGCACCCAGCAGAGGACGCAAGAGACCCAGTACTTC	CASSTQQRTQETQYF
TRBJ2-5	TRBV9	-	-	TGTGCCAGCAGCGTAGGCCCCACAGGGGAGACCCAGTACTTC	CASSVGPTGETQYF
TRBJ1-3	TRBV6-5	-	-	TGTGCCAGCATTCCCGCGAGGTCTGGAAACACCATATATTTT	CASIPARSGNTIYF
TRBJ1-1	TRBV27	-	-	TGTGCCAGCAGTTTACGAGGGATGAACACTGAAGCTTTCTTT	CASSLRGMNTEAFF
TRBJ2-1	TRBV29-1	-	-	TGCAGCGTTGAGGGCAGGGGGGCCTACAATGAGCAGTTCTTC	CSVEGRGAYNEQFF
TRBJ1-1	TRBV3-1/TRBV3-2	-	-	TGTGCCAGCAGCCAAGTCGGGCCTGAAGCTTTCTTT	CASSQVGPEAFF
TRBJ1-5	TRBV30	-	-	TGTGCCTGGAGTGTTGAATTTAGCAATCAGCCCCAGCATTTT	CAWSVEFSNQPQHF
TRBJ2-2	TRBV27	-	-	TGTGCCAGCAGTTCCGCCCTGGGGGAGCTGTTTTTT	CASSSALGELFF
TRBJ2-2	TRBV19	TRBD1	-	TGTGCCAGTAGTATCACAGGGGGCGGGGAGCTGTTTTTT	CASSITGGGELFF
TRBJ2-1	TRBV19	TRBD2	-	TGTGCCAGTAGTACCCGGGGGGGTTTTACCTACAATGAGCAGTTCTTC	CASSTRGGFTYNEQFF
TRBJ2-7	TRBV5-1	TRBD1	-	TGCGCCAGCAGCACGGGACAGGGAGGGGAGCAGTACTTC	CASSTGQGGEQYF
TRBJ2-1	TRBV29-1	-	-	TGCAGCGTTGACCTCCCAGACTACAATGAGCAGTTCTTC	CSVDLPDYNEQFF
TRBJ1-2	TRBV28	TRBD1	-	TGTGCCAGCAAGCGACAGGGTTCCTATGGCTACACCTTC	CASKRQGSYGYTF
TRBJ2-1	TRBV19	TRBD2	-	TGTGCCAGTAGCCCCTCTGACTGGACTAGCGGTAGAAATGAGCAGTTCTTC	CASSPSDWTSGRNEQFF